This T cell receptor beta chain appears in the sequencing data of a study of blood T cell repertoires in COVID-19. The assay was immunoSEQ multiplex PCR, and TCRdb's table has in-frame clones only and misses some. The data show hundreds of thousands of clones, around 81% seen once. The CDR3 runs to 13 residues. Germline CDR1 reads MNHEY; CDR2 reads SVGEGT. V gave up 4 bases and J gave up 3 bases; unmatched junction bases: 1. The source material was peripheral blood. The chain combines TRBV6-2 or TRBV6-3 with TRBJ2-3; 7 bases match TRBD1. The clonotype comes from a woman aged 80 or older with COVID-19, enrolled during active disease. CDR3 region: CASSLTGTDTQYF. CDR3 coding DNA: TGTGCCAGCAGTTTGACAGGGACAGATACGCAGTATTTT.